The 11 T cell receptor beta chains listed next were all sequenced from one sample in a study of cytomegalovirus exposure and HLA in healthy donors. PCR involved 60 Vbeta and 13 Jbeta primers. TCRdb's copy holds only in-frame clones and misses some; the assay was immunoSEQ multiplex PCR. The repertoire holds 160,000 or so clones, with about three quarters as singletons. The specimen was PBMCs. Receptor source: a man aged 18 to 29 in good health and CMV-seropositive.

The J gene is TRBJ1-2, the V gene TRBV13, with D maybe TRBD1 (5 bases). The length of the CDR3 is 15 residues. V dropped 5 bases and J dropped 2 bases, with 15 bases sitting between them. Germline CDR1 is PRHDT and CDR2 is FYEKMQ (reference sequence). CDR3 in amino acids: CASSARYRWNYGYTF. The CDR3 region has the DNA TGTGCCAGCAGCGCCCGGTACAGGTGGAACTATGGCTACACCTTC.

J is TRBJ1-2 and V is TRBV2; D is uncertain. This CDR3 has 14 residues. CDR1 SNHLY and CDR2 FYNNEI come from the germline V gene. Trimming stripped 0 bases from V and 2 bases from J, with 7 bases between. CDR3 residues: CASSEAPVNYGYTF. The CDR3, as DNA: TGTGCCAGCAGTGAAGCGCCAGTAAACTATGGCTACACCTTC.

This clone was seen a handful of times. The chain has TRBV10-3 and TRBJ1-1; unclear D gene. The ends were cut back, 6 bases at V and 3 bases at J, with 17 bases in the middle. Germline CDR1 is ENHRY and CDR2 is SYGVKD. CDR3 length: 15 residues. The DNA of the CDR3 is TGTGCCATCAGCGAATCGATGGGAGAGGACACTGAAGCTTTCTTT. As protein: CAISESMGEDTEAFF.

The chain has TRBV6-1 and TRBJ2-7, with 7 nucleotides matching TRBD2. Germline-derived CDR1 and CDR2 are MNHNS and SASEGT. The CDR3 spans 13 residues. With 2 bases clipped from V and 4 bases from J, the junction kept 2 bases outside the gene matches. CDR3 sequence reads: CASSERDYYEQYV. Here the CDR3 DNA reads TGTGCCAGCAGTGAACGGGACTATTACGAGCAGTACGTC.

This chain links TRBV5-1 with TRBJ2-1; 11 bases are a match to TRBD2. The V and J ends lost 2 bases and 2 bases, in that order; junction bases with no gene match: 9. The germline gives CDR1 SGHRS, CDR2 YFSETQ. The length of the CDR3 is 18 residues. The CDR3 sequence is CASSFTSGRTGAYNEQFF. CDR3 nucleotide sequence: TGCGCCAGCAGCTTTACTAGCGGGAGAACGGGGGCCTACAATGAGCAGTTCTTC. Full variable domain (outside the CDR3, taken from reference TRBV5-1 and TRBJ2-1): KAGVTQTPRYLIKTRGQQVTLSCSPISGHRSVSWYQQTPGQGLQFLFEYFSETQRNKGNFPGRFSGRQFSNSRSEMNVSTLELGDSALYLCASSFTSGRTGAYNEQFFGPGTRLTVL.

The DNA of the CDR3 is TGCAGCGTTGAAGAGTGGAAGGTGGCGGGGGGTAGGATCACCCTGCAAGAGACCCAGTACTTC. Its protein product is CSVEEWKVAGGRITLQETQYF. The chain employs TRBV29-1 and TRBJ2-5; 8 bases match TRBD2. This CDR3 is 21 amino acids long. Germline V gene lookup returns CDR1 SQVTM and CDR2 ANQGSEA. The ends lost 0 bases at V and 2 bases at J; junction bases unmatched: 23.

J is TRBJ1-2 and V is TRBV7-2; tentative D call: TRBD1 (5 bases). Germline V gene data show CDR1 as SGHTA and CDR2 as FQGNSA. This CDR3 spans 13 amino acids. The germline V and J ends were trimmed by 6 bases and 8 bases, with 16 bases remaining between them. Here the CDR3 reads CASRPPRATGYTF. CDR3 coding DNA: TGTGCCAGCAGGCCCCCCAGGGCGACAGGCTACACCTTC.

This clone appeared once. This rearrangement joins TRBV19 to TRBJ1-1; D gene ambiguous. This CDR3 comprises 14 residues. V was shortened by 4 bases and J by 3 bases, with 12 bases between the two germline ends. From germline, CDR1 is LNHDA and CDR2 SQIVND (reference sequence). The CDR3 bases are TGTGCCAGTAGTACGAGGGCCGGATACACTGAAGCTTTCTTT. Its translation: CASSTRAGYTEAFF.

As for this clone: Additional DNA sequences in this sample encode the identical CDR3. The genes are TRBV18 and TRBJ1-1; possible D gene TRBD1, 6 bases. With 6 bases removed from V and 1 base from J, the gap between germline ends came to 9 bases. This CDR3 region has 13 residues. Germline values: CDR1 KGHSH, CDR2 LQKENI. The CDR3 loop is CASSGTQNTEAFF. DNA for the CDR3: TGTGCCAGCTCCGGGACACAGAACACTGAAGCTTTCTTT.

This clone showed up just once. CDR3 loop: CASSRTTGVEKLFF. For the CDR3, the DNA is TGTGCCAGCAGCCGAACAACAGGGGTGGAAAAACTGTTTTTT. This sequence joins TRBV7-9 and TRBJ1-4, with 7 bases identical to TRBD1. V lost 5 bases and J lost 8; bases outside the gene matches: 8. This CDR3 contains 14 residues. The V gene's germline CDR1 is SEHNR and CDR2 FQNEAQ (reference sequence).

A word on this clone: Other DNA variants within this sample encode the same CDR3. The chain is built from TRBV5-6 and TRBJ1-1; TRBD1 might be the D (5 bases). The CDR3 is 15 amino acids. V lost 4 bases to trimming and J lost 0 bases, with 13 bases between them. Germline V lookup: CDR1 SGHDT, CDR2 YYEEEE. This CDR3 is CASSPRGGLNTEAFF. The CDR3 coding sequence is TGTGCCAGCAGCCCCCGGGGGGGATTGAACACTGAAGCTTTCTTT.